This T cell receptor (beta chain) was found in a study of glioma-infiltrating T cells. On this clonotype itself: What it binds is unknown. This may come from a read error, since a much larger clone is one base off.

Points from the study as a whole: Very few CDR3 sequences were shared between tissue and blood. Non-neoplastic patients had below-expected tissue-blood divergence, while all gliomas exceeded expectation.

The iRepertoire nested amplicon-rescue multiplex PCR amplified TCR alpha and beta CDR3s from RNA. Input was 100-400 ng of tissue mRNA or PBMC total RNA. Each CDR3 protein is one row after TCRdb ran MiXCR on the multiplex PCR reads. Of some 130,000 distinct CDR3 sequences listed, approximately 26% are singletons. From germline, CDR1 is MNHEY and CDR2 SVGEGT. The ends were cut back, 5 bases at V and 4 bases at J, with 11 bases in the middle. This CDR3 has 13 residues. This TCR came from a human donor with low-grade glioma or glioblastoma, undergoing nonglioma brain surgery, or in good health (not recorded which). The sequenced sample consisted of glioma tissue, nonneoplastic brain tissue, or PBMCs (not recorded which). The J gene is TRBJ2-5, the V gene TRBV6-2 or TRBV6-3; D unresolved. CDR3 sequence (DNA): TGTGCCAGCAGTCCCTCCGGGCGAGAGACCCAGTACTTC. Amino acid sequence: CASSPSGRETQYF.